This T cell receptor (beta chain) was retrieved from a study of Tregs in tolerant kidney transplant recipients. Here immunoSEQ multiplex PCR was the method, and the copy in TCRdb shows in-frame clones only, minus some. Of under 95,000 clones in the sample, around 90% are singletons; the top ten hold approximately 0.35%. The CDR3 sequence is 16 residues long. The ends lost 5 bases at V and 7 bases at J; junction bases unmatched: 8. Germline assignment: CDR1 SGHAT and CDR2 FQNNGV. This sequence was found in a human donor who received a combined kidney and bone marrow transplant. This chain connects TRBV11-2 to TRBJ2-3; 14 nucleotides agree with TRBD2. The source material was Tregs from blood, sampled before the transplant. For the CDR3, the DNA is TGTGCCAGCAGCGCCGGGACTAGCGGGAGAACTAATACGCAGTATTTT. Residues: CASSAGTSGRTNTQYF.